This T cell receptor (beta chain) comes out of a study of blood T cell repertoires in COVID-19. Study in general: Acute-phase and convalescent COVID-19 samples originated in the United States, Italy and Spain.

Per the germline V gene, CDR1 is MNHEY and CDR2 is SVGAGI. Deletions cut 4 bases from V and 0 bases from J, with 10 bases between. CDR3 length: 15 amino acids. Study processing details: Nucleated cell number was recorded as an estimate derived from reference gene primer amplification. Libraries were prepared by immunoSEQ multiplex PCR; TCRdb keeps only in-frame clonotypes and omits some of them. D and trimming were read from the DNA, whereas the V and J calls and clone size are those reported in that table. This sample has about 300,000 clones, with around 89% found just once. It was during active infection that Seattle patients were enrolled and then longitudinally followed.

The sample taken for sequencing was peripheral blood. This TCR derives from a woman aged 50 to 60 with COVID-19, enrolled during active disease. This chain connects TRBV6-5 to TRBJ1-5; the D gene is possibly TRBD1 (5 bases). Here the CDR3 DNA reads TGTGCCAGCAGTTGGGGTAGGGGTAGCAATCAGCCCCAGCATTTT. The encoded protein is CASSWGRGSNQPQHF.